This is a list of T cell receptor beta chains from one sample in a study of shared clonotypes between healthy human individuals. The assay was immunoSEQ multiplex PCR, and TCRdb's table has in-frame clones only and misses some. The table has over 2,000,000 clones, about 93% seen once. Sequencing input: naive CD8+ T cells from PBMCs. Every receptor here comes from a man aged 18-30 years in good health. Some clones in this sample may be carry-over from other donors' samples. CDR3s leave out the opening cysteine and the closing phenylalanine or tryptophan. Fields, in order: D gene, V gene, clone size, J gene, CDR3 protein. D genes are given only for firm matches. The size entry is marked missing in some rows and otherwise reads once, few, many or a size class.

>TRBD2|TRBV29-1|.|TRBJ2-5
SVEVYTSVVY
>TRBD1|TRBV27|.|TRBJ1-1
ASRDLDRFTEAF
>.|TRBV6-6|.|TRBJ2-1
ASGNYEQF
>TRBD2|TRBV11-2|.|TRBJ2-3
ASSLVPVLAGRADTQY
>.|TRBV7-9|once|TRBJ2-3
ASSLGQGTDTQY
>TRBD1|TRBV6-5|.|TRBJ1-1
ASSYQRTGGLTEAF
>.|TRBV29-1|.|TRBJ1-1
SVLRGPEAF
>TRBD2|TRBV9|.|TRBJ2-7
ASSVESGTSILPEQY
>.|TRBV19|.|TRBJ2-7
ASSIALAAGPTYEQY
>.|TRBV7-9|once|TRBJ1-1
ASSPILLLNTEAF
>.|TRBV5-1|few|TRBJ1-1
ASSSNTEAF
>TRBD1|TRBV6-1|.|TRBJ1-5
ASRGTGVNQPQH
>.|TRBV5-6|.|TRBJ1-1
ASSSWTVPSWRF
>.|TRBV2|.|TRBJ2-1
ASSEIGRRPYNEQF
>TRBD2|TRBV6-6|.|TRBJ2-7
ASSYGTSGSEQY
>.|TRBV6-1|.|TRBJ2-5
ASSVRDLQETQY
>TRBD2|TRBV7-2|.|TRBJ2-7
ASSLGASGSSYEQY
>.|TRBV7-2|.|TRBJ1-5
ASSLDLYSNQPQH
>.|TRBV29-1|.|TRBJ2-2
SVEDLSPGELF
>TRBD2|TRBV6-6|.|TRBJ2-3
ASSRLAGRTDTQY
>.|TRBV15|.|TRBJ2-1
ATSRESKSGRQF
>TRBD1|TRBV9|once|TRBJ2-2
ASEGQGFSGELF
>.|TRBV9|once|TRBJ2-1
ASSVEGRANEQF
>TRBD1|TRBV7-6|.|TRBJ2-3
ASSLGDRVITDTQY
>.|TRBV5-8|.|TRBJ1-2
ASSLRSRTNYGYT
>.|TRBV5-1|.|TRBJ2-2
ASSLDAFGAVAGELF
>TRBD1|TRBV27|.|TRBJ1-1
ASSPRTGNTEAF
>.|TRBV27|.|TRBJ2-7
ASSFSSGVEQY
>TRBD1|TRBV5-4|.|TRBJ2-1
ASSLDRESYNEQF
>.|TRBV11-2|.|TRBJ2-7
ASSEMPGASYEQY
>.|TRBV16|.|TRBJ2-7
ASSQSATYEQY
>TRBD2|TRBV5-1|.|TRBJ2-7
ASSLGLAGSLYEQY
>.|TRBV7-2|.|TRBJ1-1
ASSTRARTNNTEAF
>.|TRBV28|once|TRBJ1-3
ASRPIPLISGNTIY
>.|TRBV5-6|.|TRBJ1-2
ASSFGLGYT
>TRBD2|TRBV7-7|.|TRBJ2-1
ASSLGPGLADYNEQF
>TRBD1|TRBV19|.|TRBJ2-7
ASSTTGGEEQY
>TRBD1|TRBV6-1|.|TRBJ2-1
ASRENRGDEQF
>.|TRBV7-8|.|TRBJ2-7
ASSQTHEQY
>TRBD1|TRBV27|.|TRBJ1-2
ASSLLPGQVCT
>.|TRBV5-6|.|TRBJ1-5
ASSSGNQPQH
>.|TRBV9|.|TRBJ2-3
ASSPAGPDTQY
>.|TRBV7-9|.|TRBJ1-2
ASRNGQTSPSNYGYT
>TRBD1|TRBV29-1|.|TRBJ1-2
SVATGSGYT
>.|TRBV30|.|TRBJ1-2
AWSVAPFFGVENGYT
>.|TRBV7-9|.|TRBJ1-4
ASSRVGTNEKLF
>TRBD1|TRBV4-1|.|TRBJ2-7
ASSATGGNEQY
>TRBD1|TRBV7-8|.|TRBJ1-1
ASTAPRQGTFTEAF
>.|TRBV7-9|once|TRBJ2-2
ASSLNFGISTGELF
>TRBD1|TRBV27|.|TRBJ1-2
ASSQGQGNYGYT
>.|TRBV4-1|once|TRBJ2-5
ASSQSGSGPRETQY
>.|TRBV9|.|TRBJ1-1
ASSSTLSEAF
>TRBD2|TRBV29-1|.|TRBJ2-1
SVEGAAGGGNEQF
>TRBD1|TRBV10-3|.|TRBJ2-7
AISDGTGGYEQY
>.|TRBV19|.|TRBJ1-2
ASTTGAASNGYT
>.|TRBV6-4|.|TRBJ2-5
ASSPHWQETQY
>.|TRBV9|.|TRBJ2-7
ASSVATDRVYEQY
>.|TRBV6-1|few|TRBJ1-5
ASSPGGLSQPQH